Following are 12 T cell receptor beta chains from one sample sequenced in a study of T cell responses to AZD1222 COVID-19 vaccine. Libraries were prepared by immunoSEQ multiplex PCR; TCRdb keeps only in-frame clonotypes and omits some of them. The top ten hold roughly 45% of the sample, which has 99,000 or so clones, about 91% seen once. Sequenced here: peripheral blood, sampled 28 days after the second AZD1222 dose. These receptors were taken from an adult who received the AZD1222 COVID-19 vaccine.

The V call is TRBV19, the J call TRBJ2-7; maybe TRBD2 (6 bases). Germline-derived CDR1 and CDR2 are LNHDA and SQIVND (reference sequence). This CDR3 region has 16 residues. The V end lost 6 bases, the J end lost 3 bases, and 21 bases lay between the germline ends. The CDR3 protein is CASRARGSGKNYEQYF. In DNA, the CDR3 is TGTGCCAGTAGGGCCCGGGGGTCCGGAAAAAACTACGAGCAGTACTTC.

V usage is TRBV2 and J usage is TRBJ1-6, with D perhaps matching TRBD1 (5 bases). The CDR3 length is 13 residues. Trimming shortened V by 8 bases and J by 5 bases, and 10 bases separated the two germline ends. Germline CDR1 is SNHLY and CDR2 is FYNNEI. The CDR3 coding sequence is TGTGCCAGCTGGGAACAGGATAATTCACCCCTCCACTTT. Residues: CASWEQDNSPLHF.

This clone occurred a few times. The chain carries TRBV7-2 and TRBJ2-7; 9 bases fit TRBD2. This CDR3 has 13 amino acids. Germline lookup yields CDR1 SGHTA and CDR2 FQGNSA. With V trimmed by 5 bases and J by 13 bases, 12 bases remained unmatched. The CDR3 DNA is TGTGCCAGCAGCGTACTACGCGGCGGGAGGGTTTACTTC. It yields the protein CASSVLRGGRVYF.

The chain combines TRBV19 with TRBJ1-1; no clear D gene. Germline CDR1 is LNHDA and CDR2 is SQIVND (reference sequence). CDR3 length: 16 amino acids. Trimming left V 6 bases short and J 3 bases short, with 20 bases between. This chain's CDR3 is CASSHQHSDLYTEAFF. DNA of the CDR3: TGTGCCAGTAGCCATCAACACAGTGATTTATACACTGAAGCTTTCTTT.

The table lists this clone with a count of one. This chain's CDR3 is CASSDSGGAGGYTF. The CDR3 coding sequence is TGTGCCAGCAGTGACTCAGGAGGGGCGGGTGGCTACACCTTC. The chain carries TRBV6-4 and TRBJ1-2; tentative D call: TRBD1 (5 bases). The CDR3 sequence is 14 residues long. V was shortened by 0 bases and J by 7 bases, with 12 bases between the two germline ends. CDR1 is MRHNA and CDR2 is SNTAGT in the germline V gene.

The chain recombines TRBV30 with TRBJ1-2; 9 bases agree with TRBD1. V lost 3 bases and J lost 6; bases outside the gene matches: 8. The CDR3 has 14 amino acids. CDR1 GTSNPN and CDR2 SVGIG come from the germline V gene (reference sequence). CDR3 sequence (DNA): TGTGCCTGGAGGCTACAGGGGGCTTGGAATGGCTACACCTTC. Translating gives CAWRLQGAWNGYTF.

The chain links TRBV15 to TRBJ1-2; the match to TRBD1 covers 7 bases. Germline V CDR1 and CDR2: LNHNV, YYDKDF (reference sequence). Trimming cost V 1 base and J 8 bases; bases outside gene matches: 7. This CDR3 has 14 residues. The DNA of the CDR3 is TGTGCCACCAGCAGAGGGGAGGGGGCGTGGGGCTACACCTTC. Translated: CATSRGEGAWGYTF.

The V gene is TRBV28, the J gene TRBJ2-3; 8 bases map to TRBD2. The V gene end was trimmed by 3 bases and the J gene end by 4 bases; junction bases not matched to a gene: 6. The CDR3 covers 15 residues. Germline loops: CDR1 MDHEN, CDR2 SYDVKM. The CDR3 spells CASSLAGGGADTQYF. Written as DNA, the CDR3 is TGTGCCAGCAGTTTGGCGGGGGGTGGAGCAGATACGCAGTATTTT.

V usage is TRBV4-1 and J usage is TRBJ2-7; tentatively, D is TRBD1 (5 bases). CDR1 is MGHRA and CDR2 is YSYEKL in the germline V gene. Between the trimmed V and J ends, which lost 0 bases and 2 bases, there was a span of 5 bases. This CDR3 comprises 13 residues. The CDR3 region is CASSQEGAYEQYF. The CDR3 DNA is TGCGCCAGCAGCCAAGAAGGGGCCTACGAGCAGTACTTC.

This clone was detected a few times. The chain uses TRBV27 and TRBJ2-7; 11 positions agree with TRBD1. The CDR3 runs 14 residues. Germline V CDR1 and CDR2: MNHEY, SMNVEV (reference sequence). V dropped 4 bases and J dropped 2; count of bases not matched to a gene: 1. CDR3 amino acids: CASSWTGGPYEQYF. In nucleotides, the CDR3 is TGTGCCAGCAGTTGGACAGGGGGCCCCTACGAGCAGTACTTC.

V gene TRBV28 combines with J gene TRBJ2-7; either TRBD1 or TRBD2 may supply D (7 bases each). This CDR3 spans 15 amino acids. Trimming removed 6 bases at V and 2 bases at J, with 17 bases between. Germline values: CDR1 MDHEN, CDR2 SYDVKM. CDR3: CASRFRGGGTYEQYF. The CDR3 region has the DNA TGTGCCAGCAGATTTAGGGGAGGGGGCACCTACGAGCAGTACTTC. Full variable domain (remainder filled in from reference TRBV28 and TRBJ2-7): DVKVTQSSRYLVKRTGEKVFLECVQDMDHENMFWYRQDPGLGLRLIYFSYDVKMKEKGDIPEGYSVSREKKERFSLILESASTNQTSMYLCASRFRGGGTYEQYFGPGTRLTVT.

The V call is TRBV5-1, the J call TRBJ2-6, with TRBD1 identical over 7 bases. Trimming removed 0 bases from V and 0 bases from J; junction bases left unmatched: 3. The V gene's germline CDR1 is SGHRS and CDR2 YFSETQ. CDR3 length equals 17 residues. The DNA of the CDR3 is TGCGCCAGCAGCTTGGCAGGGGGTGTCTCTGGGGCCAACGTCCTGACTTTC. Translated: CASSLAGGVSGANVLTF.